One and the same sample provided the 19 T cell receptor beta chains below, sequenced in a study of cytomegalovirus exposure and HLA in healthy donors. PCR amplification relied on 60 Vbeta primers (plus 13 Jbeta primers). Sequencing was performed with immunoSEQ multiplex PCR; in TCRdb, only in-frame clones are kept and a portion is missing. The sample consists of about 180,000 clones, more than 75% of them appearing once. The sample was PBMCs. The receptors were gathered from a woman aged 25 to 39 in good health and CMV-seropositive.

A few counts support this clone. This chain uses TRBV7-2 with TRBJ2-3; 14 positions match TRBD2. Germline CDR1 and CDR2: SGHTA and FQGNSA. This CDR3 is built from 19 residues. V gave up 3 bases and J gave up 5 bases; unmatched junction bases: 13. The CDR3 DNA reads TGTGCCAGCAGCTTGGGACTAGCGGGGGCCCAACTCGAGGGAGATACGCAGTATTTT. Translated: CASSLGLAGAQLEGDTQYF.

V gene TRBV7-2 combines with J gene TRBJ1-2; 7 bases map to TRBD1. V trimming: 4 bases; J trimming: 4 bases; junction bases outside the gene matches: 3. Germline CDR1 is SGHTA and CDR2 is FQGNSA. The CDR3 covers 13 residues. This chain's CDR3 is CASSSDRTYGYTF. The CDR3, as DNA: TGTGCCAGCAGCTCGGACAGGACCTATGGCTACACCTTC.

CDR3 in DNA: TGTGCCATCAGTGACCCGACAGGGGGATACTCCTACGAGCAGTACTTC. Translated, it gives CAISDPTGGYSYEQYF. The chain links TRBV10-3 to TRBJ2-7; 9 nucleotides match TRBD1. The CDR3 runs 16 residues. Per germline, CDR1 ENHRY and CDR2 SYGVKD. J lost 0 bases, V lost 3 bases, and 6 bases had no gene match.

The gene calls are TRBV5-6 and TRBJ2-3; 14 bases match TRBD2. In germline, CDR1 is SGHDT, CDR2 YYEEEE. Trimming cost V 9 bases and J 10 bases; bases outside gene matches: 7. The CDR3 runs to 13 residues. The CDR3 region has the DNA TGTGCCACCAGACTAGCGGGGGGGCGGGCGCAGTATTTT. This codes for CATRLAGGRAQYF.

This clone was seen once. The J gene is TRBJ2-5, the V gene TRBV19; TRBD1 agrees at 8 bases. The germline CDR1 and CDR2 sequences are LNHDA and SQIVND (reference sequence). The CDR3 totals 14 residues. V shed 8 bases and J 7 bases; nucleotides not matched to a gene: 12. The DNA of the CDR3 is TGTGCCAGTGAACCGACAGGGGCAGAAGGGACCCAGTACTTC. This translates into CASEPTGAEGTQYF.

This clone was seen a single time. V and J are TRBV6-5 and TRBJ2-5, with 10 bases matching TRBD1. Germline V gene data show CDR1 as MNHEY and CDR2 as SVGAGI. This CDR3 region has 14 residues. With 5 bases clipped from V and 7 bases from J, the junction kept 7 bases outside the gene matches. The CDR3 bases are TGTGCCAGCAGTCGGACAGGGGGGAAAGGGACCCAGTACTTC. This translates into CASSRTGGKGTQYF.

This chain uses TRBV6-5 with TRBJ1-1; D gene uncertain. V was cut by 2 bases and J by 2 bases, with 9 bases left in between. The CDR3 spans 14 residues. Looked up from germline, CDR1 is MNHEY and CDR2 is SVGAGI. The CDR3 coding sequence is TGTGCCAGCAGTTACCACGGGAGCAACACTGAAGCTTTCTTT. Translated, it gives CASSYHGSNTEAFF.

V is TRBV2 and J is TRBJ2-1, with TRBD2 as a possible D gene (7 bases). CDR1 is SNHLY, CDR2 FYNNEI, per germline. CDR3 length: 16 residues. Trimming took off 6 bases at V and 1 base at J, with 16 bases between the two ends. Written as DNA, the CDR3 is TGTGCCAGCAGCGCTAGGGGGGGACTGTCCTACAATGAGCAGTTCTTC. This sequence encodes CASSARGGLSYNEQFF. The variable domain in full, completed from reference TRBV2 and TRBJ2-1, reads EPEVTQTPSHQVTQMGQEVILRCVPISNHLYFYWYRQILGQKVEFLVSFYNNEISEKSEIFDDQFSVERPDGSNFTLKIRSTKLEDSAMYFCASSARGGLSYNEQFFGPGTRLTVL.

This clone was seen a handful of times. CDR3 DNA sequence: TGTGCCAGCGACAGGGACACCGGGGAGCTGTTTTTT. It is translated as CASDRDTGELFF. V gene TRBV19 combines with J gene TRBJ2-2; 7 bases line up with TRBD1. The CDR3 loop spans 12 amino acids. Germline V CDR1 and CDR2: LNHDA, SQIVND (reference sequence). V shed 9 bases and J 3 bases; nucleotides not matched to a gene: 1.

V gene TRBV11-3 combines with J gene TRBJ2-1; TRBD1 is a possible D gene (6 bases). Germline loops: CDR1 SGHNT, CDR2 YENEEA. CDR3 length: 13 residues. With 5 bases removed from V and 13 bases from J, the gap between germline ends came to 18 bases. The CDR3 nucleotides are TGTGCCAGCAGCCCCAGTGGGGGCGGCGGACAGTTCTTC. Protein sequence: CASSPSGGGGQFF. The full variable domain, rest sourced from reference TRBV11-3 and TRBJ2-1, is EAGVVQSPRYKIIEKKQPVAFWCNPISGHNTLYWYLQNLGQGPELLIRYENEEAVDDSQLPKDRFSAERLKGVDSTLKIQPAELGDSAVYLCASSPSGGGGQFFGPGTRLTVL.

The chain joins TRBV10-3 to TRBJ1-4; 7 bases are shared with TRBD1. This CDR3 contains 15 residues. CDR1 and CDR2 from the germline V gene are ENHRY and SYGVKD. After removal of 3 bases from V and 5 bases from J, the junction contained 6 bases not matched to a gene. CDR3 region: CAISDSTGPNEKLFF. CDR3 bases: TGTGCCATCAGTGATTCGACAGGGCCAAATGAAAAACTGTTTTTT.

The gene calls are TRBV13 and TRBJ2-5; TRBD2 matches 9 bases. The V and J ends lost 4 bases and 3 bases, in that order; junction bases with no gene match: 9. Looked up from germline, CDR1 is PRHDT and CDR2 is FYEKMQ (reference sequence). This CDR3 contains 16 residues. The CDR3 DNA reads TGTGCCAGCAGCTGCCGCGGGGGGGCCGGGGAAGAGACCCAGTACTTC. This gives the protein CASSCRGGAGEETQYF. Full variable domain (missing parts from reference TRBV13 and TRBJ2-5): AAGVIQSPRHLIKEKRETATLKCYPIPRHDTVYWYQQGPGQDPQFLISFYEKMQSDKGSIPDRFSAQQFSDYHSELNMSSLELGDSALYFCASSCRGGAGEETQYFGPGTRLLVL.

The chain joins TRBV6-5 to TRBJ2-7; 10 positions agree with TRBD1. Germline trimming cut 7 bases from V and 5 bases from J; bases unmatched to any gene: 5. The germline CDR1 and CDR2 sequences are MNHEY and SVGAGI. The CDR3 has 13 residues. The CDR3 spells CASNDRGRHEQYF. DNA of the CDR3: TGTGCCAGCAATGACAGGGGGCGCCACGAGCAGTACTTC.

The sample holds a few counts of this clone. The J gene is TRBJ1-1, the V gene TRBV5-8; TRBD1 is a possible D gene (5 bases). The V end lost 3 bases, the J end lost 0 bases, and 12 bases lay between the germline ends. CDR1 and CDR2 from the germline V gene are SGHTS and YDEGEE. CDR3 length: 15 residues. The CDR3 bases are TGTGCCAGCAGCTCGCCGGGGGGACTGAACACTGAAGCTTTCTTT. This codes for CASSSPGGLNTEAFF.

In regard to this clone: The junction departs from germline at one end; a sequencing error may be responsible. The chain employs TRBV6-5 and TRBJ2-4; the D gene is possibly TRBD1 (6 bases). This CDR3 spans 16 amino acids. The germline CDR1 and CDR2 sequences are MNHEY and SVGAGI. Here the CDR3 reads CASSNSGVLAKNIQYF. The CDR3 DNA follows: TGTGCCAGCAGTAACTCAGGGGTGCTTGCCAAAAACATTCAGTACTTC.

In this sample, this clone turned up once. The CDR3 sequence: CASSVKSVTDTQYF. The CDR3 DNA reads as TGTGCCAGCAGCGTAAAAAGCGTCACAGATACGCAGTATTTT. The chain couples TRBV9 to TRBJ2-3; D call uncertain. With 1 base removed from V and 2 bases from J, the gap between germline ends came to 8 bases. The V gene's germline CDR1 is SGDLS and CDR2 YYNGEE. The CDR3 is made up of 14 amino acids.

This clone was recorded a few times. The chain has TRBV9 and TRBJ1-1, with TRBD1 as a possible D gene (5 bases). V shed 2 bases and J shed 2 bases, with 7 bases lying between them. Per germline, CDR1 SGDLS and CDR2 YYNGEE. CDR3 length: 13 amino acids. CDR3 bases: TGTGCCAGCAGCGTTAGGGGAAACACTGAAGCTTTCTTT. It is translated as CASSVRGNTEAFF.

This clone was recorded only once. V gene TRBV5-6 combines with J gene TRBJ2-1; TRBD2 agrees at 11 bases. CDR1 is SGHDT and CDR2 is YYEEEE in the germline V gene. The CDR3 totals 17 residues. V gave up 0 bases and J gave up 5 bases; unmatched junction bases: 7. CDR3 region: CASSLVVAGGRNNEQFF. CDR3 coding DNA: TGTGCCAGCAGCTTGGTAGTAGCGGGGGGGCGTAACAATGAGCAGTTCTTC.

This clone was seen just once. V and J are TRBV10-3 and TRBJ2-7, with 10 bases aligning to TRBD1. The CDR3 has 17 residues. Losses at the gene ends were 6 bases for V and 2 bases for J; bases not matched to a gene: 13. The germline gives CDR1 ENHRY, CDR2 SYGVKD. In DNA, the CDR3 is TGTGCCATCAGAGCGAATGACAGGGGGCGGGGGGCCTACGAGCAGTACTTC. Protein sequence: CAIRANDRGRGAYEQYF.